These 17 T cell receptor beta chains were sequenced from one sample in a study of cytomegalovirus exposure and HLA in healthy donors. The primer mix had 60 Vbeta and 13 Jbeta primers. Sequenced by immunoSEQ multiplex PCR; TCRdb stores in-frame clones only, minus some. The sample shows approximately 190,000 clones, 75% to 80% of them seen only once. The sequenced sample was PBMCs. The origin of the receptors is a young woman in good health and CMV-seropositive.

The chain is built from TRBV27 and TRBJ2-7; the D gene is possibly TRBD2 (5 bases). This CDR3 is 14 amino acids long. Germline V lookup: CDR1 MNHEY, CDR2 SMNVEV (reference sequence). The V end lost 5 bases, the J end lost 2 bases, and 13 bases lay between the germline ends. The CDR3 DNA is TGTGCCAGCAGTCCCTGGACTCGGACCTACGAGCAGTACTTC. This sequence encodes CASSPWTRTYEQYF.

V usage is TRBV30 and J usage is TRBJ2-3; 9 positions match TRBD1. J was trimmed by 9 bases and V by 2 bases; bases with no gene match: 9. The length of the CDR3 is 14 residues. CDR1 is GTSNPN and CDR2 is SVGIG in the germline V gene (reference sequence). CDR3 nucleotides: TGTGCCTGGAGTCTCCGGGACAGGGTCAAAACGCAGTATTTT. Amino acids: CAWSLRDRVKTQYF. Full variable domain (remainder filled in from reference TRBV30 and TRBJ2-3): SQTIHQWPATLVQPVGSPLSLECTVEGTSNPNLYWYRQAAGRGLQLLFYSVGIGQISSEVPQNLSASRPQDRQFILSSKKLLLSDSGFYLCAWSLRDRVKTQYFGPGTRLTVL.

This clone was seen a single time. V is TRBV5-4 and J is TRBJ2-1; TRBD2 aligns across 7 bases. V gave up 1 base and J gave up 5 bases; unmatched junction bases: 18. The CDR3 runs to 19 residues. The germline V gene has CDR1 SGHNT and CDR2 YYREEE (reference sequence). CDR3 in amino acids: CASSLSAGRSGRQNNEQFF. DNA for the CDR3: TGTGCCAGCAGCTTGTCAGCGGGAAGATCTGGTAGGCAGAACAATGAGCAGTTCTTC. The whole variable domain, remainder taken from reference TRBV5-4 and TRBJ2-1, is ETGVTQSPTHLIKTRGQQVTLRCSSQSGHNTVSWYQQALGQGPQFIFQYYREEENGRGNFPPRFSGLQFPNYSSELNVNALELDDSALYLCASSLSAGRSGRQNNEQFFGPGTRLTVL.

The chain is built from TRBV30 and TRBJ1-2; 7 nucleotides line up with TRBD1. V lost 2 bases, J lost 8 bases, and 11 bases stayed unmatched. Per the germline V gene, CDR1 is GTSNPN and CDR2 is SVGIG (reference sequence). The CDR3 extends over 14 amino acids. The CDR3 is CAWSKGRGLGGYTF. CDR3 nucleotide sequence: TGTGCCTGGAGTAAGGGCAGGGGGTTGGGGGGCTACACCTTC.

This clone has only a few counts. This CDR3 is also generated by other DNA sequences in the sample. V usage is TRBV9 and J usage is TRBJ1-4, with D unresolved. The length of the CDR3 is 14 residues. Germline V lookup: CDR1 SGDLS, CDR2 YYNGEE. Deletions cut 4 bases from V and 1 base from J, with 8 bases between. The CDR3 here is CASSPQKTNEKLFF. The CDR3 DNA follows: TGTGCCAGCAGCCCCCAGAAAACTAATGAAAAACTGTTTTTT.

The rearrangement uses TRBV7-2 and TRBJ1-5, with TRBD1 as a possible D gene (5 bases). Germline V gene data show CDR1 as SGHTA and CDR2 as FQGNSA. The CDR3 is 15 amino acids. The ends were cut back, 5 bases at V and 7 bases at J, with 18 bases in the middle. CDR3 coding DNA: TGTGCCAGCAGCCTATTTCAGGGAAATGGACAGCCCCAGCATTTT. Protein product: CASSLFQGNGQPQHF.

This clone appeared a few times. The V call is TRBV7-2, the J call TRBJ2-7, with D unresolved. Germline V lookup: CDR1 SGHTA, CDR2 FQGNSA. CDR3 length: 13 amino acids. Trimming left V 5 bases short and J 0 bases short, with 8 bases between. Written as DNA, the CDR3 is TGTGCCAGCAGCCCTAGGAGCTCCTACGAGCAGTACTTC. This codes for CASSPRSSYEQYF.

About this clone: An end of the junction differs from the germline gene, which may be a read error. The rearrangement joins TRBV28 to TRBJ1-5, with D possibly TRBD1 on 5 matching bases. Germline lookup yields CDR1 MDHEN and CDR2 SYDVKM. This CDR3 has 20 amino acids. The CDR3 DNA is TGTGCCAGCACTTTAGGGTCGGGCAGGGTGAGGTCTTATAGCAATCAGCCCCAGCATTTT. As protein: CASTLGSGRVRSYSNQPQHF.

The J gene is TRBJ2-2, the V gene TRBV29-1, with unresolved D. Trimming left V 3 bases short and J 6 bases short, with 11 bases between. This CDR3 is 13 amino acids long. Per the germline V gene, CDR1 is SQVTM and CDR2 is ANQGSEA. The CDR3 loop is CSVETDTAGELFF. CDR3 DNA: TGCAGCGTTGAGACGGATACAGCCGGGGAGCTGTTTTTT.

J is TRBJ1-5 and V is TRBV15; TRBD1 agrees at 10 bases. From germline, CDR1 is LNHNV and CDR2 YYDKDF (reference sequence). There are 16 residues in the CDR3. V shed 1 base and J 6 bases; nucleotides not matched to a gene: 6. The CDR3 DNA follows: TGTGCCACCAGCAGAGTTCGACAGGGGGCCGGTCAGCCCCAGCATTTT. This codes for CATSRVRQGAGQPQHF.

The chain combines TRBV6-6 with TRBJ1-2; 7 bases are shared with TRBD1. The CDR3 totals 13 residues. The V gene's germline CDR1 is MNHNY and CDR2 SVGAGI (reference sequence). V lost 7 bases, J lost 5 bases, and 7 bases stayed unmatched. The CDR3 DNA is TGTGCCAGCACCCGGGACAGAGGGTATGGCTACACCTTC. It specifies CASTRDRGYGYTF.

The V and J genes are TRBV28 and TRBJ1-5, with 9 nucleotides matching TRBD1. The J segment lost 1 base and the V segment lost 7 bases, leaving 11 bases of the junction unmatched. The CDR3 has 17 amino acids. Germline V lookup: CDR1 MDHEN, CDR2 SYDVKM. CDR3 amino acids: CASTEQGARPSNQPQHF. DNA of the CDR3: TGTGCCAGCACCGAACAGGGGGCCCGGCCCAGCAATCAGCCCCAGCATTTT.

The chain combines TRBV27 with TRBJ2-5, with no clear D. The J call is in doubt because the DNA end fits TRBJ2-7 better. Germline assignment: CDR1 MNHEY and CDR2 SMNVEV (reference sequence). CDR3 length: 13 amino acids. CDR3 loop: CASKTPPYYEQYF. The DNA of the CDR3 is TGTGCCAGCAAGACGCCACCCTACTACGAGCAGTACTTC.

V gene TRBV6-4 combines with J gene TRBJ2-5, with TRBD2 matching 8 bases. V gave up 3 bases and J gave up 4 bases; unmatched junction bases: 7. The CDR3 length is 15 residues. The germline CDR1 and CDR2 sequences are MRHNA and SNTAGT. The CDR3 protein is CASSERGGQIETQYF. The CDR3 nucleotides read TGTGCCAGCAGTGAACGGGGGGGCCAGATAGAGACCCAGTACTTC.

This chain joins TRBV30 and TRBJ1-3; D may be TRBD1 (5 bases). This CDR3 spans 15 amino acids. Trimming took off 0 bases at V and 0 bases at J, with 9 bases between the two ends. Germline values: CDR1 GTSNPN, CDR2 SVGIG (reference sequence). CDR3 coding DNA: TGTGCCTGGAGTGTGGGGGGATTCTCTGGAAACACCATATATTTT. Protein: CAWSVGGFSGNTIYF.

The V and J genes are TRBV5-1 and TRBJ1-2; TRBD1 might be the D (6 bases). The V gene's germline CDR1 is SGHRS and CDR2 YFSETQ. This CDR3 contains 13 residues. The ends were cut back, 5 bases at V and 5 bases at J, with 13 bases in the middle. The CDR3 DNA is TGCGCCAGCAGTCCGGACAGCCCATATGGCTACACCTTC. Translation: CASSPDSPYGYTF.

This rearrangement joins TRBV15 to TRBJ2-7; no definite D call. Germline V gene lookup returns CDR1 LNHNV and CDR2 YYDKDF (reference sequence). CDR3 size: 14 residues. V gave up 3 bases and J gave up 0 bases, with 9 bases separating them. The CDR3 DNA reads as TGTGCCACCAGCAGTAAGACACACTCCTACGAGCAGTACTTC. This gives the protein CATSSKTHSYEQYF. Together with reference TRBV15 and TRBJ2-7, the CDR3 gives the full variable domain: DAMVIQNPRYQVTQFGKPVTLSCSQTLNHNVMYWYQQKSSQAPKLLFHYYDKDFNNEADTPDNFQSRRPNTSFCFLDIRSPGLGDTAMYLCATSSKTHSYEQYFGPGTRLTVT.